The rows below give T cell receptor beta chains drawn from one sample of a study of T cell responses to AZD1222 COVID-19 vaccine. Some clones are missing from TCRdb's copy, which holds only in-frame ones; the method was immunoSEQ multiplex PCR. Counted here are tens of thousands of clones, approximately 86% occurring once; the ten biggest clones make up 10%. The sequenced sample was peripheral blood, obtained on day 0 of MenACWY control vaccination. These receptors were collected from an adult in good health. Each CDR3 is given with its conserved first and last residue. A D gene is named only where the DNA matches it firmly. The size entry is marked missing in some rows and otherwise reads once, few, many or a size class.

D	size	V	J	CDR3	DNA
NA	NA	TRBV7-2	TRBJ2-7	CASSLLVNAYEQYF	TGTGCCAGCAGCCTACTAGTGAATGCCTACGAGCAGTACTTC
NA	NA	TRBV6-1	TRBJ2-5	CASSEPGHSKETQYF	TGTGCCAGCAGTGAACCGGGACACTCAAAAGAGACCCAGTACTTC
NA	many	TRBV19	TRBJ1-1	CASSIDQIGTEAFF	TGTGCCAGTAGTATAGACCAGATCGGCACTGAAGCTTTCTTT
NA	NA	TRBV3-1/TRBV3-2	TRBJ1-6	CASSQEAGLNSPLHF	TGTGCCAGCAGCCAAGAGGCCGGCCTCAATTCACCCCTCCACTTT
NA	NA	TRBV7-9	TRBJ2-1	CASRGGWNNEQFF	TGTGCCAGCCGCGGGGGCTGGAACAATGAGCAGTTCTTC
NA	NA	TRBV4-3	TRBJ1-1	CASSQTRSLNTEAFF	TGCGCCAGCAGCCAGACCAGGAGCCTGAACACTGAAGCTTTCTTT
TRBD1	NA	TRBV4-1	TRBJ1-6	CASSPGQGNSPLHF	TGCGCCAGCAGCCCAGGACAGGGAAATTCACCCCTCCACTTT
TRBD1	NA	TRBV7-2	TRBJ2-2	CASSYGDRENGELFF	TGTGCCAGCAGTTACGGTGACAGGGAGAACGGGGAGCTGTTTTTT
NA	once	TRBV25-1	TRBJ1-4	CASSDREGREKLFF	TGTGCCAGCAGTGACAGGGAAGGCAGGGAAAAACTGTTTTTT
TRBD1	NA	TRBV5-4	TRBJ2-5	CASSPGQGLRETQYF	TGTGCCAGCAGCCCGGGACAGGGTTTAAGAGAGACCCAGTACTTC
TRBD1	NA	TRBV27	TRBJ1-1	CASSSLFDLTGNGNTEAFF	TGTGCCAGCAGTTCCCTGTTCGATTTGACAGGGAATGGTAACACTGAAGCTTTCTTT